This T cell receptor beta chain came from a study of T cell responses to AZD1222 COVID-19 vaccine. Background on the study: Some second doses came at about 4 weeks and others at about 12 weeks; these were pooled.

TCRdb keeps only in-frame clones here, not all; method: immunoSEQ multiplex PCR. The sample records about 170,000 clones, 80% to 95% being singletons. The study, taken as a whole, reports: Clonal diversity may have been underestimated, and the donors were mostly white British, with more females than males. Just a handful of AZD1222 recipients were seropositive at baseline. Unmutated variant regions are reportedly targeted by nearly half of spike-specific TCRs.

V lost 0 bases and J 5 bases, leaving 16 bases between the germline ends. The CDR3 loop spans 16 amino acids. Germline-derived CDR1 and CDR2 are MNHNS and SASEGT. Remarks on this clone: Antigen unknown.

This specimen consisted of peripheral blood, obtained on day 0 of AZD1222 vaccination. The genes are TRBV6-1 and TRBJ1-2; D is unclear. The origin of this receptor is an adult in good health. This chain's CDR3 is CASSEATADPRYGYTF. The CDR3 DNA is TGTGCCAGCAGTGAAGCAACGGCGGACCCCCGTTATGGCTACACCTTC.